This TCR beta chain was captured in a study of post-analysis software for immune sequencing data. Whole-study findings and limits: Included in a set of several TRBV segments more frequent in patients than controls were TRBV5-6, TRBV5-1 and TRBV20-1.

The authors incorporated unique molecular identifiers into the TCR beta cDNA libraries. TCRdb re-called the PCR reads through MiXCR, storing one row per CDR3 protein. The table records about 820,000 distinct CDR3 sequences, approximately 53% of them present only once. As concerns this clonotype: The antigen remains unidentified.

Germline V gene data show CDR1 as SGHTA and CDR2 as FQGNSA. The CDR3 consists of 15 residues. With 4 bases clipped from V and 7 bases from J, the junction kept 7 bases outside the gene matches. This receptor was identified in a girl aged 10 to 17 with multiple sclerosis. Sequencing was performed on blood. The chain combines TRBV7-2 with TRBJ1-4; TRBD1 matches at 9 bases. The CDR3 loop is CASSSPQGAREKLFF. The DNA for the CDR3 is TGTGCCAGCAGCTCACCACAGGGGGCCCGTGAAAAACTGTTTTTT. Drawing the rest from reference TRBV7-2 and TRBJ1-4, the complete variable domain is GAGVSQSPSNKVTEKGKDVELRCDPISGHTALYWYRQSLGQGLEFLIYFQGNSAPDKSGLPSDRFSAERTGGSVSTLTIQRTQQEDSAVYLCASSSPQGAREKLFFGSGTQLSVL.